This TCR beta chain was sequenced for a study of T cell changes during pregnancy in multiple sclerosis. Some clones are missing from TCRdb's copy, which holds only in-frame ones; the method was immunoSEQ multiplex PCR. The table includes some 70,000 clones, approximately 92% detected once. Germline V gives CDR1 SGHTA, CDR2 FQGTGA. V gave up 5 bases and J gave up 4 bases; unmatched junction bases: 8. CDR3 size: 15 residues. The clonotype originates from a female donor in good health, enrolled as a control in a pregnancy study. V gene TRBV7-3 combines with J gene TRBJ2-1; 7 nucleotides agree with TRBD2. The sample here was CD8+ T cells from peripheral blood mononuclear cells, taken in the third trimester of pregnancy. The CDR3 reads CASSGGESKYNEQFF. The CDR3 nucleotides are TGTGCCAGCAGCGGGGGGGAATCAAAATACAATGAGCAGTTCTTC.